This T cell receptor (beta chain) stems from a study of monozygotic twins with inflammatory bowel disease. Study-level points and caveats: T cell subtypes were not distinguishable in this analysis. Especially where disease activity was present, IBD patients had fewer clonotypes in common with others than healthy twins did. Possibly because of limited power, concordant and discordant twins showed no difference in repertoire similarity.

Of note for this clonotype: The antigen is unknown.

TCRdb re-called the 5' RACE reads; one entry per CDR3 protein, DNA not given. The table lists 350,000 to 500,000 distinct CDR3 sequences, with about 2.3% in the top ten. The CDR3 runs to 16 residues. The germline CDR1 and CDR2 sequences are SGDLS and YYNGEE. Researchers collected 2 to 2.5 ml of blood per donor. The material sequenced was blood. This sequence joins TRBV9 and TRBJ2-1. This clonotype originated in a human donor with ulcerative colitis or Crohn's disease, or a healthy co-twin of an affected twin (not recorded which). CDR3 region: CASSVAPQGSYNEQFF.